This entry lists 23 T cell receptor beta chains sequenced from one sample in a study of early T cells in non-severe SARS-CoV-2 infection. TCRdb recomputed calls from the 5' RACE reads with MiXCR, one row per CDR3 protein. The sample includes about 36,000 distinct CDR3 sequences, 6% to 8% seen only once; the top ten take around 25%. The specimen comprised whole blood, sampled at baseline. These receptors originate from an adult who was a healthcare worker with PCR-confirmed SARS-CoV-2 infection or an uninfected control (not recorded which).

This clonotype was found many times. The V call is TRBV5-1, the J call TRBJ1-1; possibly TRBD1 for D (5 bases). Trimming took 0 bases from V and 1 from J, leaving 10 bases between them. Germline CDR1 and CDR2: SGHRS and YFSETQ. The CDR3 length is 15 residues. This CDR3 reads CASSLVETENTEAFF. DNA for the CDR3: TGCGCCAGCAGCTTGGTCGAGACAGAGAACACTGAAGCTTTCTTT.

This clonotype has more than one count but fewer than ten. The V call is TRBV12-3 or TRBV12-4, the J call TRBJ1-1; 7 positions match TRBD1. V lost 5 bases to trimming and J lost 10 bases; unmatched junction nucleotides: 13. The CDR3 contains 14 residues. CDR3 DNA sequence: TGTGCCAGCAGTGGCACAGGGGCGGGCGTCGGAGCTTTCTTT. This translates into CASSGTGAGVGAFF.

This rearrangement joins TRBV4-3 to TRBJ1-3; D gene uncertain. CDR1 LGHNA and CDR2 YSLEER come from the germline V gene. V was cut by 0 bases and J by 0 bases, with 9 bases left in between. This CDR3 region has 16 residues. CDR3 nucleotides: TGCGCCAGCAGCCAAGATGGCAGAGTCTCTGGAAACACCATATATTTT. Its protein product is CASSQDGRVSGNTIYF.

Ten or more counts support this clonotype. The rearrangement joins TRBV7-9 to TRBJ2-5; 11 nucleotides align to TRBD2. CDR3 length: 15 amino acids. Trimming at V came to 4 bases and at J to 2 bases, leaving 3 bases not matched to a gene. Per germline, CDR1 SEHNR and CDR2 FQNEAQ (reference sequence). The CDR3 region is CASSSTSGTQETQYF. The CDR3 region has the DNA TGTGCCAGCAGCTCGACTAGCGGGACTCAAGAGACCCAGTACTTC.

This clonotype has at least ten counts. The J gene is TRBJ2-2, the V gene TRBV20-1, with 7 bases identical to TRBD2. V lost 5 bases, J lost 5 bases, and 11 bases stayed unmatched. The CDR3 loop spans 15 amino acids. Germline V gene lookup returns CDR1 DFQATT and CDR2 SNEGSKA (reference sequence). For the CDR3, the DNA is TGCAGTGCTCCCACCGGGACTACCGATACCGGGGAGCTGTTTTTT. Amino acid sequence: CSAPTGTTDTGELFF.

The sample holds many counts of this clonotype. The V and J genes are TRBV20-1 and TRBJ2-7; 7 positions match TRBD2. The CDR3 spans 15 residues. The junction had 13 bases not matched to a gene; V was cut back by 6 bases and J by 2 bases. Germline V gene data show CDR1 as DFQATT and CDR2 as SNEGSKA (reference sequence). For the CDR3, the DNA is TGCAGTGCAAGCGGGCCGGCCGGGGGGACCTACGAGCAGTACTTC. Its translation is CSASGPAGGTYEQYF.

The table lists this clonotype with a few counts. This chain connects TRBV9 to TRBJ2-2, with 7 bases lining up with TRBD2. Trimming at V came to 7 bases and at J to 3 bases, leaving 3 bases not matched to a gene. Looked up from germline, CDR1 is SGDLS and CDR2 is YYNGEE. The CDR3 length is 13 residues. For the CDR3, the DNA is TGTGCCAGCGAGCGGGGTCACACCGGGGAGCTGTTTTTT. This codes for CASERGHTGELFF. Complete variable domain (other parts from reference TRBV9 and TRBJ2-2): DSGVTQTPKHLITATGQRVTLRCSPRSGDLSVYWYQQSLDQGLQFLIQYYNGEERAKGNILERFSAQQFPDLHSELNLSSLELGDSALYFCASERGHTGELFFGEGSRLTVL.

Many counts were recorded for this clonotype. The CDR3 sequence is CASSLSNPGTGTYNEQFF. The CDR3 region has the DNA TGTGCCAGCAGTTTATCGAACCCAGGGACAGGGACTTACAATGAGCAGTTCTTC. This chain connects TRBV27 to TRBJ2-1; 9 bases line up with TRBD1. Looked up from germline, CDR1 is MNHEY and CDR2 is SMNVEV (reference sequence). V gave up 0 bases and J gave up 4 bases; unmatched junction bases: 10. This CDR3 spans 18 amino acids.

This sequence joins TRBV6-1 and TRBJ1-2, with D perhaps TRBD1 (5 bases). The CDR3 loop spans 16 amino acids. Trimming removed 0 bases at V and 1 base at J, with 12 bases between. Germline CDR1 and CDR2: MNHNS and SASEGT. CDR3 nucleotide sequence: TGTGCCAGCAGTGAAGCGATCGGGGCCATTAACTATGGCTACACCTTC. Translated: CASSEAIGAINYGYTF.

This clonotype was seen repeatedly, ten times or more. This chain links TRBV5-1 with TRBJ1-5; TRBD1 is a possible D gene (6 bases). Germline assignment: CDR1 SGHRS and CDR2 YFSETQ. The CDR3 loop spans 14 amino acids. Trimming removed 4 bases from V and 4 bases from J, with 12 bases in between. The CDR3 region is CASSPDSQNQPQHF. The CDR3 DNA is TGCGCCAGCAGCCCGGACAGCCAGAATCAGCCCCAGCATTTT.

This clonotype was seen many times. The chain employs TRBV30 and TRBJ2-5, with TRBD2 matching over 9 bases. V trimming: 3 bases; J trimming: 1 base; junction bases outside the gene matches: 9. The germline CDR1 and CDR2 sequences are GTSNPN and SVGIG (reference sequence). This CDR3 contains 16 residues. The CDR3 region has the DNA TGTGCCTGGAGAGCCAGCGGGAGGACCTTCCAAGAGACCCAGTACTTC. It yields the protein CAWRASGRTFQETQYF.

A word on this clonotype: This CDR3 is missing its conserved last phenylalanine or tryptophan, likely due to a read error. The DNA is left out, because the CDR3 cannot be placed on it with certainty; the CDR3 is given as TCRdb lists it. CDR3: CVSSEWEGRDHLL. V and J are TRBV6-1 and TRBJ2-7; the DNA was not compared with TRBD2, the D call given in the table. Germline-derived CDR1 and CDR2 are MNHNS and SASEGT. Both ends counted, the CDR3 spans 13 residues.

This clonotype was seen at least ten times. This chain links TRBV11-2 with TRBJ2-7, with 11 bases lining up with TRBD2. The CDR3 is 18 residues long. With 5 bases clipped from V and 4 bases from J, the junction kept 16 bases outside the gene matches. Germline V gene data show CDR1 as SGHAT and CDR2 as FQNNGV. CDR3 coding DNA: TGTGCCAGCAGCCCACGATGGCTAGCGGGAGGAGTTTATTACGAGCAGTACTTC. Translated: CASSPRWLAGGVYYEQYF.

This clonotype was detected only a few times. The V call is TRBV12-3 or TRBV12-4, the J call TRBJ2-2; a possible D gene is TRBD1 (6 bases). CDR3 length equals 14 residues. The ends were cut back, 4 bases at V and 5 bases at J, with 11 bases in the middle. The CDR3 DNA is TGTGCCAGCAGTTCCGGGACAATGACCGGGGAGCTGTTTTTT. It translates to CASSSGTMTGELFF.

This clonotype is a singleton in its sample. V and J are TRBV14 and TRBJ2-3, with 7 nucleotides matching TRBD2. The V gene end was trimmed by 2 bases and the J gene end by 0 bases; junction bases not matched to a gene: 8. This CDR3 region has 17 residues. Per germline, CDR1 SGHDN and CDR2 FVKESK. The CDR3 reads CASSQRREWASTDTQYF. The DNA of the CDR3 is TGTGCCAGCAGCCAAAGGCGGGAGTGGGCAAGCACAGATACGCAGTATTTT.

V gene TRBV29-1 combines with J gene TRBJ2-7; 7 bases line up with TRBD1. CDR1 is SQVTM and CDR2 is ANQGSEA in the germline V gene. The CDR3 loop spans 12 amino acids. The V and J ends lost 7 bases and 3 bases, in that order; junction bases with no gene match: 6. CDR3 amino acids: CSAADRFYEQYF. The CDR3 DNA follows: TGCAGCGCTGCGGACAGGTTCTACGAGCAGTACTTC.

The chain links TRBV6-1 to TRBJ1-1; D not certain. Trimming shortened V by 5 bases and J by 4 bases, and 14 bases separated the two germline ends. Germline values: CDR1 MNHNS, CDR2 SASEGT. CDR3 length equals 14 residues. CDR3 sequence reads: CASSPPGRVTEAFF. In nucleotides, the CDR3 is TGTGCCAGCAGTCCCCCAGGTAGGGTCACTGAAGCTTTCTTT.

This clonotype was found a few times. The chain uses TRBV6-2 or TRBV6-3 and TRBJ2-7; 8 positions agree with TRBD1. Unmatched junction bases numbered 4, after V lost 6 bases and J lost 0 bases. Germline lookup yields CDR1 MNHEY and CDR2 SVGEGT. This CDR3 has 14 residues. CDR3 amino acids: CASRHRGASYEQYF. CDR3 bases: TGTGCCAGCAGACACAGGGGGGCCTCCTACGAGCAGTACTTC.

This clonotype was counted many times. The gene calls are TRBV5-1 and TRBJ1-2; no definite D call. The V gene lost 4 bases and the J gene lost 0 bases, with 10 bases spanning the gap. The CDR3 consists of 14 residues. Germline CDR1 SGHRS, CDR2 YFSETQ. CDR3 DNA sequence: TGCGCCAGCAGCCCAGACGGAGCTAACTATGGCTACACCTTC. It encodes CASSPDGANYGYTF.

Turning to this clonotype: This may be a read error: a much more frequent sequence differs by one nucleotide. V gene TRBV12-3 or TRBV12-4 combines with J gene TRBJ1-1; TRBD1 matches 8 bases. This CDR3 comprises 13 residues. CDR3 sequence (DNA): TGTGCCAGCAGTGACAGGGGATCAACTGAAGCTTACTTT. Translation gives CASSDRGSTEAYF.

The V gene is TRBV12-3 or TRBV12-4, the J gene TRBJ1-4, with 7 bases fitting TRBD1. The CDR3 runs to 15 residues. The junction had 12 bases not matched to a gene; V was cut back by 7 bases and J by 7 bases. The CDR3, as DNA: TGTGCCAGCACAGGGGGGTCACCCTGGGGTGAAAAACTGTTTTTT. As protein: CASTGGSPWGEKLFF.

This clonotype was found many times. The chain couples TRBV12-3 or TRBV12-4 to TRBJ2-1, with 9 bases lining up with TRBD2. The CDR3 is made up of 17 amino acids. V lost 6 bases to trimming and J lost 6 bases; unmatched junction nucleotides: 15. CDR3 sequence reads: CASRPRGSGSGVNEQFF. CDR3 in DNA: TGTGCCAGCAGGCCGCGGGGTAGCGGGAGTGGGGTCAATGAGCAGTTCTTC.

This clonotype was picked up many times. Relative to the germline gene, one junction end is altered; a read error may explain this. This chain joins TRBV3-1 and TRBJ1-3; no clear D. There are 15 residues in the CDR3. CDR1 is LGHDT and CDR2 is YNNKEL in the germline V gene (reference sequence). CDR3 DNA: TGTGCCAGCAGCCAAGTTTCGGGTTCTGAAAACACCATATATTTT. Translated, it gives CASSQVSGSENTIYF.